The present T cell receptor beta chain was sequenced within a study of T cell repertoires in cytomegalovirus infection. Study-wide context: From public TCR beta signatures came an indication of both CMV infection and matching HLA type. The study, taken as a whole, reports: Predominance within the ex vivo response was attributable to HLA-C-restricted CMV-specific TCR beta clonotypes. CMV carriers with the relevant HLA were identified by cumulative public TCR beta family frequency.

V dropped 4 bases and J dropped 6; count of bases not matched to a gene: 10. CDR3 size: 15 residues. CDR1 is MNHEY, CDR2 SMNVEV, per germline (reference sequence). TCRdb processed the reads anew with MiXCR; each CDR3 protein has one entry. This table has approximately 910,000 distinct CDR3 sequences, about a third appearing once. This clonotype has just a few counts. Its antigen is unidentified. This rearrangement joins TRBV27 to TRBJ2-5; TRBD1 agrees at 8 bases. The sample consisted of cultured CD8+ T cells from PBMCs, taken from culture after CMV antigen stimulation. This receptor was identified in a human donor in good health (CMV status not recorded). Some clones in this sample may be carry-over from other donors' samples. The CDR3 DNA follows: TGTGCCAGCAGTTCCTACCAGGGGGCGGGTAAGACCCAGTACTTC. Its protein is CASSSYQGAGKTQYF.